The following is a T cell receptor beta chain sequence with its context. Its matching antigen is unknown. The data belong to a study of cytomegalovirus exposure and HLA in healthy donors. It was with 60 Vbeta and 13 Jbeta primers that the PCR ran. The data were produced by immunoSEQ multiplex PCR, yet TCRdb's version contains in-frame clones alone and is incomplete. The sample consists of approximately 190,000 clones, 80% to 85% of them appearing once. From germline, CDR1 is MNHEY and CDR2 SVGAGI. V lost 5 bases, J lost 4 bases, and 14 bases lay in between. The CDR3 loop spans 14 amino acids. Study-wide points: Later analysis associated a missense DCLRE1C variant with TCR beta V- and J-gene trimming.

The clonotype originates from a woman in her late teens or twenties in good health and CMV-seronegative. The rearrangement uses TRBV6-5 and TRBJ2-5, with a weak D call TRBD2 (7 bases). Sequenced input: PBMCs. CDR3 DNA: TGTGCCAGCAGTCCCTGGGGGGGCATAGAGACCCAGTACTTC. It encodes CASSPWGGIETQYF.